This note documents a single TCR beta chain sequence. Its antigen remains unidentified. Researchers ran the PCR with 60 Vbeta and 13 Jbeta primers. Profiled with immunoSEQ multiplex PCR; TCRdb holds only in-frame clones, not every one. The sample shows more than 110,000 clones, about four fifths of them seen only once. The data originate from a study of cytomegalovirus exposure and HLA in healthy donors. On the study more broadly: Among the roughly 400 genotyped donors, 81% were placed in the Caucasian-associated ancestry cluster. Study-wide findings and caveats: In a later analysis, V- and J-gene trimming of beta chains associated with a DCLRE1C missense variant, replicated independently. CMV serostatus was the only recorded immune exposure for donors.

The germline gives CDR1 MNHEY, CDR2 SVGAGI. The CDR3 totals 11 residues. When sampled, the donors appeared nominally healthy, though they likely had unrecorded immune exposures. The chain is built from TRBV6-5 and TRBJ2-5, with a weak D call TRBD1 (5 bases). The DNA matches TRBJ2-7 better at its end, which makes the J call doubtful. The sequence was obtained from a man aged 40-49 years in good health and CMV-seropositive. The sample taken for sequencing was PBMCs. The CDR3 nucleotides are TGTGCCAGTAGGGGTATCTACGAGCAGTACTTC. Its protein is CASRGIYEQYF.